This T cell receptor (beta chain) stems from a study of blood T cell repertoires in COVID-19 (TCRdb year 2020). Regarding the research as a whole: Samples from collaborators originated in the United States, Italy and Spain and spanned both the acute and convalescent phases of COVID-19. The material from the prospective study consisted of cDNA or gDNA derived from T cells, B-cell-depleted T cells, or PBMCs. The dataset comprised deeply sampled blood TCRbeta repertoires from subjects exposed to, actively infected with, or recovered from COVID-19. The repertoires were made available in a free public database intended to serve as a resource for research on the immune response to SARS-CoV-2. Samples came from the ongoing ImmuneRACE study (first 160 participants) plus 1,254 subjects from 6 global collaborators. The sample metadata nearly always contained a de-identified subject ID, COVID-19 status, age in years and sex. HLA class I and class II types, where available, came from metadata supplied by the sample provider rather than from assay-based typing.

In the prospective study, participants were 18 to 89 years old, resided in about two dozen geographic areas of the United States, and were enrolled through a virtual design. To assign participants to cohorts, the prospective study relied on clinical history that participants themselves reported in a screening survey and a study questionnaire. For ImmuneRACE Cohort 3, a participant was defined as recovered based on two consecutive negative NP/OP PCR tests, clearance by a healthcare professional, or resolution of symptoms. In the prospective study, whole blood, serum and a nasopharyngeal or oropharyngeal swab were collected from each participant by mobile phlebotomists. Participants in the prospective study had the option to provide additional blood draws and questionnaires over an approximately 2-month period. Before DNA extraction, prospective study blood samples were shipped either frozen or at room temperature.

Points the paper makes about the study in general: Clinical and demographic metadata were provided uncurated, with the amount varying by source and participant.

V ends up 8 bases short and J 4 bases short, with an unmatched junction base count of 5. The CDR3 holds 12 amino acids from the cysteine to the phenylalanine. The only DNA kept is the CDR3, 36 bases in frame from the first base. CDR1 and CDR2 were assigned from the germline V gene as SNHLY and FYNNEI. TCRbeta CDR3 regions were amplified from genomic DNA using the immunoSEQ Assay, a bias-controlled multiplex PCR. On the authors' methods: The number of nucleated cells in each sample was estimated from the amplification of reference gene primers within the assay. To quantify the absolute abundance of each unique TCRbeta CDR3 rearrangement, sequence reads were collapsed and filtered. For each sample, productive Simpson clonality was calculated as the square root of Simpson's diversity index over productive rearrangements. The immuneACCESS repertoire file appears here via TCRdb, limited to in-frame rearrangements. These files lack a portion of the clones; in checked studies, under half of the deficit traces to unresolved V genes, and the cause of the others is not known. V, J and clone size are taken as reported in that table, and D and trimming were inferred from the DNA itself. In this sample the table shows 130,000 to 150,000 clones, over 80% of which occur a single time. The top ten hold around 11% of the sample.

About this clone itself: Its antigen is currently not known. Base-call qualities are not available, and no considerably larger clone is one nucleotide away.

The receptor's source is a man aged 55 to 69 who had recovered from COVID-19. The chain employs TRBV2 and TRBJ2-7, with TRBD2 matching 7 junction bases. The sample taken for sequencing was PBMCs or T cells enriched from blood (not recorded which). The CDR3 region: CASGGSRYEQYF. The nucleotides are TGTGCCAGCGGCGGGAGTAGGTACGAGCAGTACTTC.